The 29 T cell receptor beta chains reported below all come from one sample, sequenced in a study of cytomegalovirus exposure and HLA in healthy donors. This PCR relied on a set of 60 Vbeta primers and 13 Jbeta primers. Profiling relied on immunoSEQ multiplex PCR, and the TCRdb table lists in-frame clones only, not all of them. Of more than 150,000 clones in the sample, roughly 74% were seen once. Sequencing input: PBMCs. The source of these receptors is a woman aged 30 to 39 in good health and CMV-seropositive.

The rearrangement joins TRBV5-4 to TRBJ2-3; D is possibly TRBD2 (5 bases). The CDR3 length is 13 residues. The germline V gene encodes CDR1 SGHNT and CDR2 YYREEE (reference sequence). V lost 3 bases and J 2 bases, leaving 7 bases between the germline ends. CDR3 residues: CASSYGLTDTQYF. The CDR3 bases are TGTGCCAGCAGCTATGGACTCACAGATACGCAGTATTTT.

As for this clone: The junction departs from germline at one end; a sequencing error may be responsible. The chain carries TRBV5-4 and TRBJ2-3; the D gene is possibly TRBD2 (5 bases). The germline V gene has CDR1 SGHNT and CDR2 YYREEE (reference sequence). The CDR3 has 14 residues. CDR3 sequence reads: CASSLDPSTDTQYF. The DNA of the CDR3 is TGTGCCAGCAGCTTGGACCCTAGCACGGATACGCAGTATTTT.

The V call is TRBV19, the J call TRBJ1-2, with TRBD1 matching 10 bases. J was trimmed by 2 bases and V by 4 bases; bases with no gene match: 4. Germline V gives CDR1 LNHDA, CDR2 SQIVND (reference sequence). This CDR3 has 15 residues. The CDR3 protein is CASSTPGQGNYGYTF. The CDR3 DNA reads TGTGCCAGTAGTACACCGGGACAGGGGAACTATGGCTACACCTTC.

V is TRBV5-1 and J is TRBJ2-2, with TRBD1 matching 10 bases. Germline CDR1 is SGHRS and CDR2 is YFSETQ. The CDR3 runs to 15 residues. Germline trimming cut 0 bases from V and 7 bases from J; bases unmatched to any gene: 3. For the CDR3, the DNA is TGCGCCAGCAGCTTGGGGGACAGGGGCTACGGGGAGCTGTTTTTT. Amino acids: CASSLGDRGYGELFF.

This clone has only one observation. V usage is TRBV19 and J usage is TRBJ1-1, with TRBD1 matching over 9 bases. This CDR3 region has 14 residues. With 4 bases clipped from V and 11 bases from J, the junction kept 11 bases outside the gene matches. CDR1 and CDR2 (germline): LNHDA, SQIVND (reference sequence). CDR3 DNA: TGTGCCAGTAGTACAACTACACAGGGGGCGGAGGCTTTCTTT. It translates to CASSTTTQGAEAFF.

The chain combines TRBV5-1 with TRBJ2-1, with D possibly being TRBD2 (5 bases). Germline V lookup: CDR1 SGHRS, CDR2 YFSETQ. Trimming pared 0 bases from V and 0 bases from J, leaving 10 bases between. This CDR3 contains 16 residues. The CDR3 bases are TGCGCCAGCAGCTTGGTGGGGAGCGGCTCCTACAATGAGCAGTTCTTC. Its protein product is CASSLVGSGSYNEQFF.

This sequence joins TRBV28 and TRBJ2-2; 15 bases map to TRBD2. Germline CDR1 is MDHEN and CDR2 is SYDVKM. J lost 6 bases, V lost 8 bases, and 4 bases had no gene match. The CDR3 spans 15 residues. CDR3 in DNA: TGTGCCAGCGGACTAGCGGGAGGGCGGGCCGGGGAGCTGTTTTTT. This codes for CASGLAGGRAGELFF.

The chain combines TRBV13 with TRBJ1-4, with TRBD1 matching over 9 bases. V was clipped by 4 bases and J by 8 bases; unmatched bases: 5. Germline loops: CDR1 PRHDT, CDR2 FYEKMQ (reference sequence). The CDR3 loop spans 14 amino acids. CDR3 region: CASSSTGGEEKLFF. CDR3 sequence (DNA): TGTGCCAGCAGCTCGACAGGGGGGGAGGAAAAACTGTTTTTT.

The CDR3 spells CASGENWRQANYGYTF. The CDR3 nucleotides are TGTGCCAGCGGAGAGAACTGGAGGCAAGCTAACTATGGCTACACCTTC. This chain uses TRBV2 with TRBJ1-2; D is unresolved. The CDR3 consists of 16 residues. V was pared by 8 bases and J by 0 bases, with 19 bases between. Germline V gene lookup returns CDR1 SNHLY and CDR2 FYNNEI.

The chain is built from TRBV7-2 and TRBJ2-7; 8 positions match TRBD2. Germline V CDR1 and CDR2: SGHTA, FQGNSA. The CDR3 length is 14 residues. Germline trimming cut 7 bases from V and 4 bases from J; bases unmatched to any gene: 9. CDR3 DNA: TGTGCCAGCATGTGGGGGGCTAGCGGGTACGAGCAGTACTTC. It yields the protein CASMWGASGYEQYF. The full variable domain, in which reference TRBV7-2 and TRBJ2-7 provide the parts outside the CDR3, is GAGVSQSPSNKVTEKGKDVELRCDPISGHTALYWYRQSLGQGLEFLIYFQGNSAPDKSGLPSDRFSAERTGGSVSTLTIQRTQQEDSAVYLCASMWGASGYEQYFGPGTRLTVT.

The chain joins TRBV6-5 to TRBJ1-5, with D tentatively TRBD1 (6 bases). V was trimmed by 3 bases and J by 6 bases, leaving 15 bases between them. Germline V gene lookup returns CDR1 MNHEY and CDR2 SVGAGI. This CDR3 is 15 amino acids long. The CDR3 DNA sequence: TGTGCCAGCAGTTATGACAGGTATACTTCTCAGCCCCAGCATTTT. Translated, it gives CASSYDRYTSQPQHF.

The chain's CDR3 is CASSYSGGGAGNTIYF. CDR3 DNA: TGTGCCAGCAGTTACTCAGGGGGGGGAGCTGGAAACACCATATATTTT. The chain is built from TRBV6-5 and TRBJ1-3, with D perhaps matching TRBD1 (6 bases). V lost 0 bases and J lost 2, with 11 bases in between. The germline V gene encodes CDR1 MNHEY and CDR2 SVGAGI. The CDR3 spans 16 residues.

The chain is built from TRBV5-4 and TRBJ2-7; 7 bases line up with TRBD1. CDR1 SGHNT and CDR2 YYREEE come from the germline V gene (reference sequence). The CDR3 spans 14 residues. With 4 bases clipped from V and 2 bases from J, the junction kept 6 bases outside the gene matches. This CDR3 reads CASSIGTVAYEQYF. CDR3 bases: TGTGCCAGCAGCATAGGGACAGTGGCCTACGAGCAGTACTTC.

The chain links TRBV6-6 to TRBJ2-7, with 7 bases matching TRBD1. The trim removed 7 bases at V and 4 bases at J, leaving 16 bases unmatched. The germline V gene encodes CDR1 MNHNY and CDR2 SVGAGI (reference sequence). The CDR3 loop spans 16 amino acids. The CDR3 region is CASKGAGVQGWYEQYF. In nucleotides, the CDR3 is TGTGCCAGCAAGGGGGCAGGGGTGCAGGGATGGTACGAGCAGTACTTC.

The J gene is TRBJ1-1, the V gene TRBV29-1, with D possibly matching TRBD1 (5 bases). The CDR3 totals 15 residues. Germline V gene lookup returns CDR1 SQVTM and CDR2 ANQGSEA. Deletions cut 7 bases from V and 0 bases from J, with 18 bases between. CDR3 loop: CSGRAGPFMNTEAFF. CDR3 bases: TGCAGCGGCAGGGCAGGTCCTTTTATGAACACTGAAGCTTTCTTT. The whole variable domain, remainder taken from reference TRBV29-1 and TRBJ1-1, is SAVISQKPSRDICQRGTSLTIQCQVDSQVTMMFWYRQQPGQSLTLIATANQGSEATYESGFVIDKFPISRPNLTFSTLTVSNMSPEDSSIYLCSGRAGPFMNTEAFFGQGTRLTVV.

The chain joins TRBV18 to TRBJ2-7; TRBD1 matches 7 bases. Trimming at V came to 3 bases and at J to 6 bases, leaving 5 bases not matched to a gene. The CDR3 has 13 amino acids. In germline, CDR1 is KGHSH, CDR2 LQKENI. The CDR3 nucleotides are TGTGCCAGCTCACCGCGACAGGGCGGCGAGCAGTACTTC. Residues: CASSPRQGGEQYF.

The sample holds a few counts of this clone. The rearrangement links TRBV9 to TRBJ2-7, with 7 positions matching TRBD2. Trimming cost V 3 bases and J 0 bases; bases outside gene matches: 6. The length of the CDR3 is 15 residues. Per germline, CDR1 SGDLS and CDR2 YYNGEE. The CDR3: CASSEGLGDSYEQYF. CDR3 DNA sequence: TGTGCCAGCAGCGAAGGACTAGGGGACTCCTACGAGCAGTACTTC.

The genes are TRBV28 and TRBJ1-4; the D gene is possibly TRBD1 (5 bases). Germline V gives CDR1 MDHEN, CDR2 SYDVKM. Trimming took 2 bases from V and 7 from J, leaving 14 bases between them. CDR3 size: 15 residues. CDR3 protein: CASSLLRGLGEKLFF. CDR3 coding DNA: TGTGCCAGCAGTTTACTGAGGGGACTAGGTGAAAAACTGTTTTTT. The entire variable domain, with the rest obtained from reference TRBV28 and TRBJ1-4, is as follows: DVKVTQSSRYLVKRTGEKVFLECVQDMDHENMFWYRQDPGLGLRLIYFSYDVKMKEKGDIPEGYSVSREKKERFSLILESASTNQTSMYLCASSLLRGLGEKLFFGSGTQLSVL.

The chain carries TRBV6-1 and TRBJ2-3, with D uncertain. The CDR3 consists of 14 residues. Looked up from germline, CDR1 is MNHNS and CDR2 is SASEGT. The ends were cut back, 2 bases at V and 3 bases at J, with 9 bases in the middle. For the CDR3, the DNA is TGTGCCAGCAGTGAACAAACCAGAACAGATACGCAGTATTTT. This encodes CASSEQTRTDTQYF.

The V and J genes are TRBV2 and TRBJ2-3; 11 nucleotides line up with TRBD2. CDR3 length: 14 amino acids. Trimming removed 4 bases from V and 7 bases from J; junction bases left unmatched: 4. Germline CDR1 and CDR2: SNHLY and FYNNEI. In nucleotides, the CDR3 is TGTGCCAGCAGTGGCCCTAGCGGGAGGAATACGCAGTATTTT. Translating gives CASSGPSGRNTQYF.

The rearrangement uses TRBV5-5 and TRBJ2-1; 14 positions agree with TRBD2. The CDR3 is 12 amino acids. V shed 3 bases, J shed 15 bases, and the junction held 2 bases outside the gene matches. Germline V CDR1 and CDR2: SGHKS, YYEKEE (reference sequence). The CDR3 region has the DNA TGTGCCAGCAGCTGGGGGACTAGCGGGGGGTTCTTC. Its protein is CASSWGTSGGFF.

The chain recombines TRBV14 with TRBJ1-5; 10 bases are a match to TRBD1. CDR3 size: 14 residues. Losses at the gene ends were 1 base for V and 6 bases for J; bases not matched to a gene: 0. In germline, CDR1 is SGHDN, CDR2 FVKESK. CDR3 DNA sequence: TGTGCCAGCAGCCAAGGGGACAGGGGTCAGCCCCAGCATTTT. Translated, it gives CASSQGDRGQPQHF.

The V call is TRBV11-2, the J call TRBJ2-4; 9 bases align to TRBD2. The V gene's germline CDR1 is SGHAT and CDR2 FQNNGV. This CDR3 is 16 amino acids long. Trimming removed 5 bases from V and 9 bases from J; junction bases left unmatched: 14. CDR3 sequence (DNA): TGTGCCAGCAGCACCTTAGCGGGAGTTAATGCAGGCATTCAGTACTTC. The encoded protein is CASSTLAGVNAGIQYF.

V usage is TRBV28 and J usage is TRBJ2-6; possible D gene TRBD2, 6 bases. This CDR3 is 13 amino acids long. Germline CDR1 and CDR2: MDHEN and SYDVKM. Trimming took 10 bases from V and 0 from J, leaving 7 bases between them. DNA of the CDR3: TGTGCCACTAGCGCCTCTGGGGCCAACGTCCTGACTTTC. Its translation: CATSASGANVLTF.

This clone has more than one count but fewer than ten. The sample carries other DNA sequences with the same CDR3. The CDR3 nucleotides are TGTGCCAGCAGTCAGGGGAATCAGCCCCAGCATTTT. This encodes CASSQGNQPQHF. V gene TRBV28 combines with J gene TRBJ1-5, with a tentative D call TRBD1 (6 bases). Germline V gene sequence: CDR1 MDHEN, CDR2 SYDVKM. This CDR3 has 12 residues. V was clipped by 5 bases and J by 4 bases, with 6 bases between them.

This chain uses TRBV28 with TRBJ1-4, with 7 nucleotides matching TRBD1. Germline V gene lookup returns CDR1 MDHEN and CDR2 SYDVKM. Germline trimming cut 6 bases from V and 7 bases from J; bases unmatched to any gene: 11. The CDR3 is 15 residues long. The CDR3 DNA reads as TGTGCCAGCAGGGCATGGACAGGCGGAAGTGAAAAACTGTTTTTT. This encodes CASRAWTGGSEKLFF.

This clone has just a few counts. The rearrangement links TRBV5-4 to TRBJ2-3; TRBD2 matches 8 bases. V lost 3 bases and J lost 2; bases outside the gene matches: 11. Germline V lookup: CDR1 SGHNT, CDR2 YYREEE (reference sequence). This CDR3 contains 17 residues. CDR3 residues: CASSSAGAEQFTDTQYF. DNA of the CDR3: TGTGCCAGCAGCTCAGCGGGAGCCGAGCAGTTCACAGATACGCAGTATTTT.

CDR3 protein: CASSPRGRGREEQYF. The CDR3 DNA sequence: TGTGCCAGCAGCCCGAGAGGCAGGGGGCGAGAAGAGCAGTACTTC. The chain joins TRBV7-8 to TRBJ2-7; TRBD1 matches at 8 bases. The CDR3 contains 15 residues. Germline CDR1 is SGHVS and CDR2 is FQNEAQ. The V gene end was trimmed by 5 bases and the J gene end by 7 bases; junction bases not matched to a gene: 13.

In the case of this clone: An end of the junction differs from the germline gene, which may be a read error. The rearrangement joins TRBV7-9 to TRBJ2-5, with TRBD1 identical over 12 bases. Germline CDR1 SEHNR, CDR2 FQNEAQ (reference sequence). The CDR3 runs 17 residues. CDR3 sequence reads: CSSSLRGTGGAWETQYF. For the CDR3, the DNA is TGTTCCAGCAGCTTAAGGGGGACAGGGGGCGCCTGGGAGACCCAGTACTTC.